This T cell receptor beta chain originates from a study of blood T cell repertoires in COVID-19. Overall study context: PBMCs, B-cell-depleted T cells, or T cells were the source of the cDNA or gDNA that made up the material.

Original analysis: Reference gene primer amplification gave estimated nucleated cell counts. The table came from immunoSEQ multiplex PCR; TCRdb's copy has only in-frame clones and leaves some out. V and J calls and clone size follow that table, whereas D and trimming were derived from the DNA. In the table there are 150,000 to 200,000 clones, approximately 85% of which are singletons. It was during active infection that Seattle patients were enrolled and then longitudinally followed. CDR1 and CDR2 (germline): SNHLY, FYNNEI. This CDR3 contains 14 residues. The V and J ends lost 6 bases and 1 base respectively, with 12 bases between them.

Sample: peripheral blood. The receptor was isolated from a man aged 80 or over with COVID-19, enrolled during active disease. The rearrangement uses TRBV2 and TRBJ1-1; the D is unclear. The CDR3 reads CASSPRFTNTEAFF. CDR3 coding DNA: TGTGCCAGCAGCCCTCGGTTCACGAACACTGAAGCTTTCTTT. Variable domain in full (rest from reference TRBV2 and TRBJ1-1): EPEVTQTPSHQVTQMGQEVILRCVPISNHLYFYWYRQILGQKVEFLVSFYNNEISEKSEIFDDQFSVERPDGSNFTLKIRSTKLEDSAMYFCASSPRFTNTEAFFGQGTRLTVV.